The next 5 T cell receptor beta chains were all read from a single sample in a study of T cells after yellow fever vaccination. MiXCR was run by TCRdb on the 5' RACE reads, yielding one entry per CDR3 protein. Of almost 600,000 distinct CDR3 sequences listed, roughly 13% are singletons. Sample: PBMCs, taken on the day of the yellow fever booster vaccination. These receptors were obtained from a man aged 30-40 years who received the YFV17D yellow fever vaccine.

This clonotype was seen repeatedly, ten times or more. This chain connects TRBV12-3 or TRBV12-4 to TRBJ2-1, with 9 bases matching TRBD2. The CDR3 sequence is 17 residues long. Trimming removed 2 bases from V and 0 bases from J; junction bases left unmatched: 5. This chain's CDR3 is CASSLRASGASYNEQFF. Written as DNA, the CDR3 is TGTGCCAGCAGTTTACGGGCTAGCGGGGCCTCCTACAATGAGCAGTTCTTC.

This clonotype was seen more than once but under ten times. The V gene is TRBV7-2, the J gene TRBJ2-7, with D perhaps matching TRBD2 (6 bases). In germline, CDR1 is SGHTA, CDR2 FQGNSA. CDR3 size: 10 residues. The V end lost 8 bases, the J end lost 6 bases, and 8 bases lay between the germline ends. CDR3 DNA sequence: TGTGCCAGCGGCGGGACCGAGCAGTACTTC. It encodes CASGGTEQYF.

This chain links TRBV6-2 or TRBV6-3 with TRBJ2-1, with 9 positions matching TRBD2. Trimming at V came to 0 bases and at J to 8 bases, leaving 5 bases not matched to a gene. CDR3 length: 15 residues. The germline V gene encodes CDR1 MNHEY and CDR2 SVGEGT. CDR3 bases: TGTGCCAGCAGTTACTCTCGGCGGGAGGGTGATGAGCAGTTCTTC. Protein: CASSYSRREGDEQFF.

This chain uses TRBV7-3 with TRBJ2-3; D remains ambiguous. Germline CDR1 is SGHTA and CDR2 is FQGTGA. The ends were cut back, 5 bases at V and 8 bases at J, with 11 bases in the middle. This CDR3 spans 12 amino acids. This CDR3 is CASSASPGTQYF. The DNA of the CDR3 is TGTGCCAGCAGCGCCTCCCCGGGTACGCAGTATTTT.

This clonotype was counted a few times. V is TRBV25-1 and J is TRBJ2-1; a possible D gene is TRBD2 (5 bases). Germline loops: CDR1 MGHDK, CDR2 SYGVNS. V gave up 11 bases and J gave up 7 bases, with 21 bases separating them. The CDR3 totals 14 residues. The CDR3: CACHSSLRMNEQFF. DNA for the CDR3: TGTGCCTGCCACTCTAGCTTAAGGATGAATGAGCAGTTCTTC.